This T cell receptor (beta chain) comes out of a study of T cell responses to AZD1222 COVID-19 vaccine. Assay used: immunoSEQ multiplex PCR; TCRdb lists only in-frame clones, some missing. The table records about 150,000 clones, about 90% of them present only once. This CDR3 is built from 14 residues. Trimming shortened V by 3 bases and J by 5 bases, and 14 bases separated the two germline ends. CDR1 is DFQATT, CDR2 SNEGSKA, per germline (reference sequence). General observations from the study: Nearly half of spike-specific TCRs reportedly target unmutated variant regions. Spike-specific TCR breadth rose after two AZD1222 doses, and depth rose as well.

In regard to this clone: What it binds is not known.

This chain uses TRBV20-1 with TRBJ1-5; no firm D call. The receptor comes from an adult who received the AZD1222 COVID-19 vaccine. The sequencing used peripheral blood, collected 28 days after the second AZD1222 dose. In nucleotides, the CDR3 is TGCAGTGCTAGTCCTCAGGTAATCGATCAGCCCCAGCATTTT. As protein: CSASPQVIDQPQHF.